This TCR beta chain appears in the sequencing data of a study of PD-L1 blockade in urothelial cancer. On the study more broadly: Blood underwent analysis 3 weeks (second dose) and 6 weeks after treatment began.

CDR1 is MNHEY, CDR2 SMNVEV, per germline (reference sequence). The CDR3 extends over 17 amino acids. V was clipped by 5 bases and J by 5 bases; unmatched bases: 11. Regarding time point: pretreatment peripheral blood. Assay: immunoSEQ multiplex PCR; the TCRdb copy retains only in-frame clones and omits some. Counted here are approximately 79,000 clones, around four fifths occurring once; the ten biggest clones make up about 6.7%. The specimen was PBMCs, collected around atezolizumab (anti-PD-L1) treatment. This receptor was taken from a man aged 40-49 years with urothelial cancer. The V and J genes are TRBV27 and TRBJ2-1, with TRBD2 matching over 11 bases. The CDR3 DNA sequence: TGTGCCAGCAGTGCGTCCGGGACTAGCGGAAGGGACAATGAGCAGTTCTTC. Translated, it gives CASSASGTSGRDNEQFF.